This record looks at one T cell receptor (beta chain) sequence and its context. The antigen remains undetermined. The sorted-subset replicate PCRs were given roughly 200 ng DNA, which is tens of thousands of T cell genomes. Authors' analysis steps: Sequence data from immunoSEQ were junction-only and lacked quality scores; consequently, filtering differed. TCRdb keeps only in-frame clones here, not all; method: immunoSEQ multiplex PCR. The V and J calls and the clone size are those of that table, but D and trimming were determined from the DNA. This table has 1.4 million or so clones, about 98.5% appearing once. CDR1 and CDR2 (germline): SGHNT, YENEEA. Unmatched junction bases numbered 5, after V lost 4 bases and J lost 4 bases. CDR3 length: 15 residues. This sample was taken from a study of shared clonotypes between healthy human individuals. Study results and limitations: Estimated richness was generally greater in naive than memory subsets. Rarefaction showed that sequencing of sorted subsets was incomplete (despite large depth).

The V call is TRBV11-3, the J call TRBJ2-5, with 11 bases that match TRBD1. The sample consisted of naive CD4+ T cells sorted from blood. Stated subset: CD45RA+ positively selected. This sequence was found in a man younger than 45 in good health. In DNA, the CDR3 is TGTGCCAGCAGCTCTCCGGGACAGGGGGGAGAGACCCAGTACTTC. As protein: CASSSPGQGGETQYF.